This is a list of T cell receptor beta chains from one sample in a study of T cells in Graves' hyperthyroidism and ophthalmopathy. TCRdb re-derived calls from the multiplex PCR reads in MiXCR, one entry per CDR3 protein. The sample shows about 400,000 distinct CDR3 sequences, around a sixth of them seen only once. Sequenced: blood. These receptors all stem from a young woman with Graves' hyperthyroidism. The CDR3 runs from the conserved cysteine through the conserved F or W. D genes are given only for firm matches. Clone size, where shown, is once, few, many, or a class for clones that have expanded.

CASSQAPSGVADTQYF	TGCGCCAGCAGCCAAGCCCCAAGCGGAGTCGCAGATACGCAGTATTTT	TRBJ2-3	-	TRBV4-3	16	-
CASRTTISSNIEAFF	TGTGCCAGCAGAACTACCATCAGTTCGAACATTGAAGCTTTCTTT	TRBJ1-1	-	TRBV28	15	-
CASSTENYGYTF	TGTGCCAGTAGTACAGAGAACTATGGCTACACCTTC	TRBJ1-2	-	TRBV19	12	-
CASSLTGGDNEQFF	TGTGCCAGCAGCTTAACTGGCGGGGACAATGAGCAGTTCTTC	TRBJ2-1	-	TRBV7-3	14	-
CASGFGDGLGGYTF	TGTGCCAGCGGGTTCGGGGATGGGCTTGGTGGCTACACCTTC	TRBJ1-2	-	TRBV2	14	many
CAISESLGVGGQPQHF	TGTGCCATCAGTGAGTCATTGGGGGTCGGAGGTCAGCCCCAGCATTTT	TRBJ1-5	-	TRBV10-3	16	-
CAIGVFQGPSGANVLTF	TGTGCCATCGGGGTTTTTCAGGGGCCGTCTGGGGCCAACGTCCTGACTTTC	TRBJ2-6	-	TRBV6-1	17	few
CASSGGAGGRAYTQYF	TGTGCCAGCAGCGGGGGAGCGGGGGGGCGCGCTTATACGCAGTATTTT	TRBJ2-3	TRBD2	TRBV7-3	16	once
CASSPAGAYGYTF	TGTGCCAGCAGCCCAGCAGGGGCCTATGGCTACACCTTC	TRBJ1-2	-	TRBV7-9	13	-
CASRGHRVRHYEQFF	TGTGCCAGCAGGGGACACAGGGTCCGACACTATGAGCAGTTCTTC	TRBJ2-1	-	TRBV12-3/TRBV12-4	15	many
CAIGRGSGNQPQHF	TGTGCCATCGGACGGGGTAGTGGCAATCAGCCCCAGCATTTT	TRBJ1-5	-	TRBV10-3	14	many
CASSARQGGNEQYF	TGCGCCAGCAGCGCCAGACAGGGAGGAAACGAGCAGTACTTC	TRBJ2-7	-	TRBV5-1	14	-
CASSLTGTSNQPQHF	TGCGCCAGCAGCTTGACGGGAACAAGCAATCAGCCCCAGCATTTT	TRBJ1-5	-	TRBV5-1	15	few
CSARLRGLPLSKPQHF	TGCAGTGCTAGGCTCAGGGGGCTGCCACTGTCGAAGCCCCAGCATTTT	TRBJ1-5	TRBD1	TRBV20-1	16	many
CASTQGFHQPQHF	TGTGCCAGCACACAGGGTTTCCATCAGCCCCAGCATTTT	TRBJ1-5	-	TRBV6-1	13	-
CASSQVYNEQFF	TGTGCCAGCAGCCAAGTCTACAATGAGCAGTTCTTC	TRBJ2-1	-	TRBV3-1	12	many
CSALSSGSTDTQYF	TGCAGTGCTCTTTCTAGCGGGAGCACAGATACGCAGTATTTT	TRBJ2-3	TRBD2	TRBV20-1	14	many
CASSDRGYEQYF	TGTGCCAGCAGCGACAGGGGCTACGAGCAGTACTTC	TRBJ2-7	TRBD1	TRBV12-3/TRBV12-4	12	many
CASRPPGGAGNQPQHF	TGTGCCAGCAGACCACCCGGGGGGGCGGGCAATCAGCCCCAGCATTTT	TRBJ1-5	-	TRBV28	16	many
CASSRGGGYTF	TGTGCCAGCAGCCGTGGGGGAGGCTACACCTTC	TRBJ1-2	-	TRBV11-2	11	many
CASSLEASGVTGELFF	TGTGCCAGCAGCTTAGAGGCTAGCGGGGTTACCGGGGAGCTGTTTTTT	TRBJ2-2	TRBD2	TRBV11-2	16	many
CASSRGYSNQPQHF	TGTGCCAGCAGTAGGGGGTATAGCAATCAGCCCCAGCATTTT	TRBJ1-5	-	TRBV6-1	14	few
CASSGGIRSYNEQFF	TGTGCCAGCAGCGGGGGGATACGGTCCTACAATGAGCAGTTCTTC	TRBJ2-1	-	TRBV7-9	15	-
CASSKGQGEYEQYF	TGTGCCAGCAGTAAGGGACAGGGGGAGTACGAGCAGTACTTC	TRBJ2-7	TRBD1	TRBV28	14	many
CASSRQGVGTYQETQYF	TGCGCCAGCAGCAGACAGGGGGTTGGGACGTACCAAGAGACCCAGTACTTC	TRBJ2-5	TRBD1	TRBV5-1	17	few
CSAGQGQETQYF	TGCAGTGCAGGACAGGGGCAAGAGACCCAGTACTTC	TRBJ2-5	TRBD1	TRBV20-1	12	many
CSANLPPEQFF	TGCAGTGCTAACTTACCCCCGGAGCAGTTCTTC	TRBJ2-1	-	TRBV20-1	11	many
CATSPGDRPYEQYF	TGTGCCACCAGCCCGGGGGACAGGCCCTACGAGCAGTACTTC	TRBJ2-7	TRBD1	TRBV24-1	14	-
CASGQLLEKLFF	TGTGCCAGCGGTCAACTACTTGAAAAACTGTTTTTT	TRBJ1-4	-	TRBV6-1	12	few
CASSPRPGGLNTGELFF	TGTGCCAGCAGTCCCCGTCCGGGTGGTCTGAACACCGGGGAGCTGTTTTTT	TRBJ2-2	-	TRBV7-6	17	many
CSARDLGQDATNEKLFF	TGCAGTGCTAGAGATCTCGGACAGGATGCAACTAATGAAAAACTGTTTTTT	TRBJ1-4	TRBD1	TRBV20-1	17	-
CASRTTISSNTEAFF	TGTGCCAGCAGAACTACCATCAGTTCGAACACTGAAGCTTTCTTT	TRBJ1-1	-	TRBV28	15	few
CSALRVDKSYEQYF	TGCAGTGCTCTCCGGGTAGATAAATCCTACGAGCAGTACTTC	TRBJ2-7	-	TRBV20-1	14	many
CASSLVGGSGTDTQYF	TGTGCCAGCAGCTTAGTGGGCGGGAGCGGAACAGATACGCAGTATTTT	TRBJ2-3	TRBD2	TRBV7-9	16	many
CASSDRAGGFSYNEQFF	TGTGCCAGCAGTGACCGGGCAGGGGGCTTCTCCTACAATGAGCAGTTCTTC	TRBJ2-1	TRBD1	TRBV6-1	17	few
CASSRQAGGFVGSNQPQHF	TGTGCCAGCAGCCGCCAGGCAGGGGGATTTGTCGGGAGCAATCAGCCCCAGCATTTT	TRBJ1-5	TRBD1	TRBV14	19	few
CSARDLRRTHEQYF	TGCAGTGCTAGAGATCTAAGGAGGACGCACGAGCAGTACTTC	TRBJ2-7	-	TRBV20-1	14	many
CASSIDTDTQYF	TGTGCCAGCAGCATCGACACAGATACGCAGTATTTT	TRBJ2-3	-	TRBV7-3	12	many
CASSLWGTYAETQYF	TGTGCCAGCAGTTTGTGGGGGACCTATGCGGAGACCCAGTACTTC	TRBJ2-5	-	TRBV27	15	many
CASSYSKSGSSYNEQFF	TGTGCCAGCAGTTACTCGAAAAGCGGCAGCTCCTACAATGAGCAGTTCTTC	TRBJ2-1	-	TRBV6-2/TRBV6-3	17	-